Each of the 19 T cell receptor beta chains below was sequenced from the same sample in a study of T-cell memory formation after mild COVID-19. MiXCR was run by TCRdb on the 5' RACE reads, yielding one entry per CDR3 protein. The table shows 200,000 to 250,000 distinct CDR3 sequences, with 15% to 17% occurring only once. Material: PBMCs or a T cell subset sorted from them (not recorded which). The receptors derive from an adult woman who had mild COVID-19 (a few samples of this study predate the infection). Cell type and time point are not known.

The chain couples TRBV7-3 to TRBJ2-4; perhaps TRBD1 as D (6 bases). V was shortened by 6 bases and J by 3 bases, with 12 bases between the two germline ends. The CDR3 spans 14 residues. Looked up from germline, CDR1 is SGHTA and CDR2 is FQGTGA. The DNA of the CDR3 is TGTGCCAGCAGTATAGGGGGAAGCAAAAACATTCAGTACTTC. Translation: CASSIGGSKNIQYF.

V gene TRBV27 combines with J gene TRBJ1-2; 7 bases map to TRBD1. J was trimmed by 8 bases and V by 10 bases; bases with no gene match: 13. The germline V gene has CDR1 MNHEY and CDR2 SMNVEV (reference sequence). This CDR3 contains 13 residues. As DNA, the CDR3 is TGTGCCACCTCTCGACAGGGAATGAGAGGCTACACCTTC. Its translation is CATSRQGMRGYTF.

This clonotype was seen a few times. The chain recombines TRBV6-5 with TRBJ2-1, with D tentatively TRBD2 (5 bases). This CDR3 has 15 residues. Deletions cut 7 bases from V and 2 bases from J, with 15 bases between. Germline V CDR1 and CDR2: MNHEY, SVGAGI. CDR3 amino acids: CASTPPRGTYNEQFF. CDR3 in DNA: TGTGCCAGCACCCCCCCTCGGGGAACCTACAATGAGCAGTTCTTC.

This clonotype was seen more than once but under ten times. The CDR3 DNA follows: TGCGCCAGCAGCCTGGGGACACCAAAAGAAGCTTTCTTT. Its translation is CASSLGTPKEAFF. The rearrangement joins TRBV5-1 to TRBJ1-1; possible D gene TRBD1, 6 bases. V gave up 4 bases and J gave up 8 bases, with 15 bases separating them. Germline V gene sequence: CDR1 SGHRS, CDR2 YFSETQ. This CDR3 has 13 residues.

For the CDR3, the DNA is TGTGCCTGGAGCGTCGCGGGATCTAGCGGGAGAGATACGCAGTATTTT. This codes for CAWSVAGSSGRDTQYF. This sequence joins TRBV30 and TRBJ2-3, with 10 bases aligning to TRBD2. The junction had 11 bases not matched to a gene; V was cut back by 3 bases and J by 5 bases. Germline assignment: CDR1 GTSNPN and CDR2 SVGIG (reference sequence). The CDR3 length is 16 residues. The complete variable domain, with remaining parts taken from reference TRBV30 and TRBJ2-3, reads SQTIHQWPATLVQPVGSPLSLECTVEGTSNPNLYWYRQAAGRGLQLLFYSVGIGQISSEVPQNLSASRPQDRQFILSSKKLLLSDSGFYLCAWSVAGSSGRDTQYFGPGTRLTVL.

Only a few counts were recorded for this clonotype. The chain recombines TRBV5-5 with TRBJ2-7; D is uncertain. There are 13 residues in the CDR3. Germline V gives CDR1 SGHKS, CDR2 YYEKEE (reference sequence). The ends were cut back, 1 base at V and 5 bases at J, with 10 bases in the middle. In DNA form, the CDR3 reads TGTGCCAGCAGCTTGCAGGTGGGTCACGAGCAGTACTTC. Translated: CASSLQVGHEQYF.

This clonotype appeared many times. The V gene is TRBV5-5, the J gene TRBJ1-1; no reliable D call. Germline V gene data show CDR1 as SGHKS and CDR2 as YYEKEE (reference sequence). The CDR3 contains 15 residues. V lost 0 bases to trimming and J lost 4 bases, with 13 bases between them. CDR3 residues: CASSLDPNVVTEAFF. The DNA of the CDR3 is TGTGCCAGCAGCTTGGACCCCAATGTGGTCACTGAAGCTTTCTTT. Variable domain in full (rest from reference TRBV5-5 and TRBJ1-1): DAGVTQSPTHLIKTRGQQVTLRCSPISGHKSVSWYQQVLGQGPQFIFQYYEKEERGRGNFPDRFSARQFPNYSSELNVNALLLGDSALYLCASSLDPNVVTEAFFGQGTRLTVV.

This chain connects TRBV29-1 to TRBJ2-1; 8 nucleotides agree with TRBD2. The germline V gene has CDR1 SQVTM and CDR2 ANQGSEA. V trimming: 6 bases; J trimming: 0 bases; junction bases outside the gene matches: 13. The CDR3 runs to 17 residues. The CDR3 nucleotides are TGCAGCGTCGCCGCGTGGGGAGGGACTAGCTCCTACAATGAGCAGTTCTTC. Amino acids: CSVAAWGGTSSYNEQFF.

In this sample, this clonotype turned up a few times. This chain links TRBV5-1 with TRBJ1-1, with 8 bases lining up with TRBD1. V was clipped by 4 bases and J by 5 bases; unmatched bases: 10. The CDR3 contains 15 residues. Germline CDR1 is SGHRS and CDR2 is YFSETQ. The CDR3 here is CASSTLGQGGTEAFF. As DNA, the CDR3 is TGCGCCAGCAGCACCCTAGGACAGGGCGGGACTGAAGCTTTCTTT.

This clonotype was counted only a few times. This sequence joins TRBV7-9 and TRBJ1-3, with no clear D. Germline V gene data show CDR1 as SEHNR and CDR2 as FQNEAQ (reference sequence). The CDR3 is made up of 13 amino acids. V dropped 8 bases and J dropped 0 bases, with 8 bases sitting between them. CDR3 DNA: TGTGCCAGCTCGATGAGCTCTGGAAACACCATATATTTT. It specifies CASSMSSGNTIYF.

This CDR3 is CASTRLAGGTAYNEQFF. CDR3 bases: TGCGCCAGCACGAGACTAGCGGGAGGGACGGCCTACAATGAGCAGTTCTTC. V and J are TRBV5-1 and TRBJ2-1; the match to TRBD2 covers 14 bases. The CDR3 covers 17 residues. V lost 6 bases, J lost 2 bases, and 7 bases stayed unmatched. CDR1 SGHRS and CDR2 YFSETQ come from the germline V gene.

This clonotype was detected only a few times. The J gene is TRBJ2-6, the V gene TRBV29-1, with 10 bases identical to TRBD1. After removal of 5 bases from V and 0 bases from J, the junction contained 10 bases not matched to a gene. This CDR3 is 18 amino acids long. CDR1 is SQVTM, CDR2 ANQGSEA, per germline. This CDR3 is CSVNSADRGNSGANVLTF. In DNA form, the CDR3 reads TGCAGCGTTAACTCTGCGGACAGGGGGAACTCTGGGGCCAACGTCCTGACTTTC.

This clonotype occurred a few times. CDR3 residues: CASSRDRVGSGANVLTF. The DNA for the CDR3 is TGTGCCAGCAGCAGGGACAGGGTCGGCTCTGGGGCCAACGTCCTGACTTTC. V gene TRBV5-4 combines with J gene TRBJ2-6, with 9 bases aligning to TRBD1. The V gene end was trimmed by 4 bases and the J gene end by 0 bases; junction bases not matched to a gene: 5. Per germline, CDR1 SGHNT and CDR2 YYREEE (reference sequence). The CDR3 is made up of 17 amino acids.

This clonotype appeared a few times. J is TRBJ2-1 and V is TRBV7-9; 9 positions agree with TRBD2. This CDR3 contains 14 residues. Germline loops: CDR1 SEHNR, CDR2 FQNEAQ (reference sequence). Germline trimming cut 5 bases from V and 9 bases from J; bases unmatched to any gene: 8. The CDR3 DNA is TGTGCCAGCAGCATAGGGACTAGCTTTGGTGAGCAGTTCTTC. This sequence encodes CASSIGTSFGEQFF. The whole variable domain, filled in from reference TRBV7-9 and TRBJ2-1, reads DTGVSQNPRHKITKRGQNVTFRCDPISEHNRLYWYRQTLGQGPEFLTYFQNEAQLEKSRLLSDRFSAERPKGSFSTLEIQRTEQGDSAMYLCASSIGTSFGEQFFGPGTRLTVL.

The rearrangement uses TRBV7-2 and TRBJ2-7; 14 nucleotides match TRBD2. CDR1 and CDR2 (germline): SGHTA, FQGNSA. V was clipped by 1 base and J by 3 bases; unmatched bases: 8. The CDR3 is 18 residues long. The CDR3 reads CASSLGLAGGPMFYEQYF. The CDR3 coding sequence is TGTGCCAGCAGCTTAGGACTAGCGGGAGGGCCGATGTTCTACGAGCAGTACTTC.

The table lists this clonotype with a few counts. J is TRBJ1-5 and V is TRBV20-1; D remains unclear. Between the trimmed V and J ends, which lost 4 bases and 2 bases, there was a span of 9 bases. The CDR3 spans 13 residues. Germline-derived CDR1 and CDR2 are DFQATT and SNEGSKA (reference sequence). CDR3 in amino acids: CSAKSTGNQPQHF. As DNA, the CDR3 is TGCAGTGCTAAGTCCACAGGCAATCAGCCCCAGCATTTT.

Only one count was recorded for this clonotype. A junction boundary mismatches the germline segment, possibly from a read error. The chain is built from TRBV5-1 and TRBJ2-2; 10 bases fit TRBD1. This CDR3 has 15 amino acids. Germline loops: CDR1 SGHRS, CDR2 YFSETQ. The CDR3 coding sequence is TGCGCCTGCAGCTTGCGGACAGGGGGCACCGGGGAGCTGTTTTTT. Translated: CACSLRTGGTGELFF.

The rearrangement joins TRBV7-2 to TRBJ2-1; D uncertain. The length of the CDR3 is 14 residues. V shed 2 bases and J shed 10 bases, with 15 bases lying between them. The germline V gene encodes CDR1 SGHTA and CDR2 FQGNSA. Written as DNA, the CDR3 is TGTGCCAGCAGCTTAATGGTGGATGGAAGAGAGCAGTTCTTC. Its translation is CASSLMVDGREQFF.

This clonotype has only a few counts. The rearrangement uses TRBV4-3 and TRBJ2-1; D could derive from TRBD1 or TRBD2 (5 bases each). CDR1 is LGHNA, CDR2 YSLEER, per germline. V shed 4 bases and J shed 3 bases, with 16 bases lying between them. The CDR3 extends over 16 amino acids. CDR3 sequence reads: CASSRSRGPYYNEQFF. The CDR3 nucleotides read TGCGCCAGCAGCCGAAGTCGGGGACCCTACTACAATGAGCAGTTCTTC.